The sequence of this TCR beta chain was determined in a study of T cell responses to AZD1222 COVID-19 vaccine. Only in-frame clones appear in the TCRdb table, and some are missing; sequencing was by immunoSEQ multiplex PCR. The sample includes approximately 70,000 clones, roughly four fifths of them seen just once. Comments on this clone: Its target is unknown.

Study results and caveats: Reportedly, close to half of spike-specific TCRs are directed against unmutated variant regions. White British people made up most donors, females outnumbered males, and clonal diversity was possibly underestimated.

Germline CDR1 reads MDHEN; CDR2 reads SYDVKM. Trimming shortened V by 6 bases and J by 2 bases, and 14 bases separated the two germline ends. The CDR3 covers 15 residues. The sequence came from an adult in good health. V and J are TRBV28 and TRBJ2-1; no definite D call. The input for sequencing was peripheral blood, taken on day 0 of AZD1222 vaccination. As DNA, the CDR3 is TGTGCCAGCAGCTCAGTTTTGCTCACCTACAATGAGCAGTTCTTC. Translation gives CASSSVLLTYNEQFF.